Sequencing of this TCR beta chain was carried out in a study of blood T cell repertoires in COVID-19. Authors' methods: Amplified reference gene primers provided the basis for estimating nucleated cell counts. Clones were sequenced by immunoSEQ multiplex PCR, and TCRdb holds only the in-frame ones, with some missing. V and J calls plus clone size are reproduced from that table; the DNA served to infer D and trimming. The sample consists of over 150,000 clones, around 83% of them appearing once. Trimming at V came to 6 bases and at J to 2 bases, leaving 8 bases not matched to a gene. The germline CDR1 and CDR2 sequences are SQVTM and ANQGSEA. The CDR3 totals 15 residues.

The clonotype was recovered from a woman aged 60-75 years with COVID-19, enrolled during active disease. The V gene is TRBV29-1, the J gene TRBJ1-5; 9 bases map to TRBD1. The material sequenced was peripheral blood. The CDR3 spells CSVVTGGRGNQPQHF. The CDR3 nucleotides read TGCAGCGTCGTTACAGGGGGCCGCGGCAATCAGCCCCAGCATTTT.